The text below deals with one T cell receptor (beta chain). The antigen remains undetermined. The data derive from a study of shared clonotypes between healthy human individuals. This CDR3 region has 15 residues. J gave up 4 bases and V 6 bases, and 9 bases lay outside the gene matches. Germline V gene sequence: CDR1 SGDLS, CDR2 YYNGEE. Both subsets, CD45RA+ naive and CD45RA-negative memory, were split from the CD4+ cells. Study-level points and caveats: Among non-shared clonotypes, generation probabilities were lower than among those shared by all four donors.

The assay was run at deep level. The genomic DNA of each subset was split evenly across several immunoSEQ plates. The data were produced by immunoSEQ multiplex PCR, yet TCRdb's version contains in-frame clones alone and is incomplete. The sample records a few million clones, 80% to 95% being singletons. The sequence was obtained from a man aged 18 to 30 in good health. Some clones in this sample may be carry-over from other donors' samples. This sequence joins TRBV9 and TRBJ2-2; 7 bases align to TRBD2. The sequencing sample was made of naive CD4+ T cells from PBMCs. Indicated subset: CD45RA+ positively selected. The CDR3 DNA follows: TGTGCCAGCACCCGCTGGGCTAGCGGCACCGGGGAGCTGTTTTTT. Protein sequence: CASTRWASGTGELFF.